The clone carrying this T cell receptor (beta chain) was observed a few times. The data belong to a study of OX40 agonist ivuxolimab in advanced cancers. Here immunoSEQ multiplex PCR was the method, and the copy in TCRdb shows in-frame clones only, minus some. Altogether approximately 94,000 clones are present, 80% to 95% being singletons, with the ten largest covering more than 3%. This material consisted of CD4+ or CD8+ T cells sorted from blood, taken in a trial of the OX40 agonist ivuxolimab. The sequence was obtained from an adult with an advanced solid tumor such as melanoma, head and neck, liver or kidney cancer.

CDR3 in DNA: TGTGCCAGTAGTACCCTAGCGGTACAAGAGACCCAGTACTTC. It yields the protein CASSTLAVQETQYF. The chain recombines TRBV19 with TRBJ2-5, with TRBD2 matching 7 bases. CDR1 is LNHDA and CDR2 is SQIVND in the germline V gene (reference sequence). The CDR3 has 14 amino acids. The V gene end was trimmed by 4 bases and the J gene end by 2 bases; junction bases not matched to a gene: 4.